The next 13 T cell receptor beta chains were all read from a single sample in a study of blood T cell repertoires in COVID-19. TCRdb's copy holds only in-frame clones and misses some; the assay was immunoSEQ multiplex PCR. In the table there are about 280,000 clones, nearly 90% of which are singletons. Sequenced sample: peripheral blood. These receptor sequences come from a woman in her thirties with COVID-19, enrolled during active disease.

The rearrangement links TRBV5-8 to TRBJ2-3, with D maybe TRBD2 (5 bases). The length of the CDR3 is 15 residues. CDR1 and CDR2 from the germline V gene are SGHTS and YDEGEE. V lost 5 bases to trimming and J lost 1 base, with 14 bases between them. CDR3 protein: CASRTYGRGTDTQYF. CDR3 bases: TGTGCCAGCAGGACGTACGGGCGGGGCACAGATACGCAGTATTTT.

The chain links TRBV6-2 or TRBV6-3 to TRBJ1-1; D is uncertain. The CDR3 has 12 amino acids. V shed 4 bases and J shed 6 bases, with 9 bases lying between them. Germline CDR1 MNHEY, CDR2 SVGEGT. Written as DNA, the CDR3 is TGTGCCAGCAGTTTCGGTGGTCCTGAAGCTTTCTTT. This gives the protein CASSFGGPEAFF.

This clone was counted once. The chain carries TRBV28 and TRBJ2-7; 7 bases match TRBD1. The germline V gene encodes CDR1 MDHEN and CDR2 SYDVKM. V lost 7 bases and J lost 6; bases outside the gene matches: 6. This CDR3 region has 12 residues. CDR3 DNA sequence: TGTGCCAGCAAAGACAGGGTGGGCGAGCAGTACTTC. It codes for CASKDRVGEQYF.

The chain links TRBV11-2 to TRBJ1-1, with TRBD1 as a possible D gene (5 bases). Trimming left V 6 bases short and J 1 base short, with 12 bases between. This CDR3 has 14 residues. Germline V CDR1 and CDR2: SGHAT, FQNNGV. DNA of the CDR3: TGTGCCAGCAGTATACTGACAGCGAACACTGAAGCTTTCTTT. The encoded protein is CASSILTANTEAFF.

Comment on this clone: This CDR3 is also generated by other DNA sequences in the sample. V is TRBV5-1 and J is TRBJ2-1, with 13 nucleotides matching TRBD2. CDR3 length equals 16 residues. The V gene end was trimmed by 0 bases and the J gene end by 3 bases; junction bases not matched to a gene: 0. In germline, CDR1 is SGHRS, CDR2 YFSETQ. The CDR3 spells CASSLGLAGGYNEQFF. DNA of the CDR3: TGCGCCAGCAGCTTGGGACTAGCGGGGGGCTACAATGAGCAGTTCTTC.

This chain links TRBV29-1 with TRBJ1-1; D ambiguous. This CDR3 spans 15 amino acids. CDR1 SQVTM and CDR2 ANQGSEA come from the germline V gene. The ends were cut back, 0 bases at V and 4 bases at J, with 15 bases in the middle. This CDR3 reads CSVEDREGWSTEAFF. In DNA, the CDR3 is TGCAGCGTTGAAGATCGGGAAGGGTGGTCCACTGAAGCTTTCTTT.

The chain uses TRBV6-6 and TRBJ1-6; D is uncertain. The CDR3 extends over 11 amino acids. The germline V and J ends were trimmed by 11 bases and 12 bases, with 14 bases remaining between them. Germline lookup yields CDR1 MNHNY and CDR2 SVGAGI (reference sequence). DNA for the CDR3: TGTGCCTCTAGAGCCTCGGAACCCCTCCACTTT. Translated: CASRASEPLHF.

The V call is TRBV28, the J call TRBJ2-7; 7 positions agree with TRBD2. The CDR3 has 14 residues. V lost 2 bases to trimming and J lost 0 bases; unmatched junction nucleotides: 1. CDR1 MDHEN and CDR2 SYDVKM come from the germline V gene. CDR3 region: CASSLAGDSYEQYF. CDR3 nucleotides: TGTGCCAGCAGTTTAGCGGGGGACTCCTACGAGCAGTACTTC.

The rearrangement uses TRBV11-2 and TRBJ1-3, with D perhaps matching TRBD1 (5 bases). The germline CDR1 and CDR2 sequences are SGHAT and FQNNGV. V was pared by 6 bases and J by 0 bases, with 9 bases between. CDR3 length equals 14 residues. Here the CDR3 DNA reads TGTGCCAGCAGACTCGACAGCTCTGGAAACACCATATATTTT. Translated, it gives CASRLDSSGNTIYF.

V usage is TRBV9 and J usage is TRBJ2-3; the match to TRBD1 covers 8 bases. The germline CDR1 and CDR2 sequences are SGDLS and YYNGEE. V was pared by 0 bases and J by 5 bases, with 8 bases of the junction left unmatched. The CDR3 extends over 16 amino acids. CDR3 DNA sequence: TGTGCCAGCAGCGTAGAAACTGGACAGGGACGAGATACGCAGTATTTT. It yields the protein CASSVETGQGRDTQYF.

V and J are TRBV4-2 and TRBJ2-7; a weak D match, TRBD2 (6 bases). The CDR3 covers 16 residues. Germline CDR1 and CDR2: LGHNA and YNFKEQ. The V end lost 1 base, the J end lost 0 bases, and 13 bases lay between the germline ends. CDR3 region: CASSQVGGVSSYEQYF. DNA for the CDR3: TGTGCCAGCAGCCAAGTTGGCGGGGTAAGCTCCTACGAGCAGTACTTC.

V is TRBV5-1 and J is TRBJ1-1; TRBD1 aligns across 9 bases. CDR3 length equals 15 residues. Germline V gene sequence: CDR1 SGHRS, CDR2 YFSETQ. Germline trimming cut 5 bases from V and 0 bases from J; bases unmatched to any gene: 5. The CDR3 coding sequence is TGCGCCAGCAGGGACCGGGACAGGGTGAACACTGAAGCTTTCTTT. Translation gives CASRDRDRVNTEAFF. The entire variable domain, with the rest obtained from reference TRBV5-1 and TRBJ1-1, is as follows: KAGVTQTPRYLIKTRGQQVTLSCSPISGHRSVSWYQQTPGQGLQFLFEYFSETQRNKGNFPGRFSGRQFSNSRSEMNVSTLELGDSALYLCASRDRDRVNTEAFFGQGTRLTVV.

The J gene is TRBJ1-2, the V gene TRBV2; unclear D gene. V was pared by 0 bases and J by 1 base, with 9 bases between. There are 15 residues in the CDR3. Germline loops: CDR1 SNHLY, CDR2 FYNNEI. Written as DNA, the CDR3 is TGTGCCAGCAGTGAAGCGCTTCAGTTTAACTATGGCTACACCTTC. This translates into CASSEALQFNYGYTF.